This TCR beta chain was identified during a study of T cell responses to AZD1222 COVID-19 vaccine. CDR3 length: 12 amino acids. From germline, CDR1 is LNHDA and CDR2 SQIVND (reference sequence). The V end lost 3 bases, the J end lost 10 bases, and 7 bases lay between the germline ends. Profiling relied on immunoSEQ multiplex PCR, and the TCRdb table lists in-frame clones only, not all of them. This listing includes over 130,000 clones. The gene calls are TRBV19 and TRBJ1-6; no clear D. The clonotype comes from an adult in good health. Sequencing was carried out using peripheral blood. CDR3 residues: CASSILDSPLHF. Here the CDR3 DNA reads TGTGCCAGTAGTATTCTGGACTCACCCCTCCACTTT.